A selection of T cell receptor beta chains follows, all from one sample in a study of vaccination effects on CD4 cells after COVID-19. Their specific antigens are unknown. Using immunoSEQ multiplex PCR, the repertoire was profiled, and TCRdb retains in-frame clones only, with some absent. The data hold 20,000 to 25,000 clones, with 69% observed a single time. Sequencing used CD4+ T cells from PBMCs cultured with SARS-CoV-2 spike peptides, obtained after COVID-19 vaccination. Receptor source: a human donor who received a COVID-19 vaccine. CDR3s include the opening cysteine and the closing phenylalanine or tryptophan. D genes are given only for firm matches. Clone size is shown for a subset of rows, as once, few, many or a class of expanded clone.

clone_size j_call v_call cdr3_length d_call cdr3_aa cdr3_nt
. TRBJ1-1 TRBV7-9 16 TRBD1 CASSWHSTGKNTEAFF TGTGCCAGCAGCTGGCACTCGACAGGGAAGAACACTGAAGCTTTCTTT
. TRBJ1-3 TRBV6-6 16 . CASSYWALTSGNTIYF TGTGCCAGCAGTTACTGGGCCCTAACCTCTGGAAACACCATATATTTT
. TRBJ2-5 TRBV7-9 15 TRBD2 CASSPGSGGQETQYF TGTGCCAGCAGCCCCGGGAGCGGGGGGCAAGAGACCCAGTACTTC
once TRBJ2-6 TRBV9 18 . CASSVSGGSFSGANVLTF TGTGCCAGCAGCGTGTCAGGCGGTTCCTTCTCTGGGGCCAACGTCCTGACTTTC
medium-sized TRBJ2-3 TRBV2 14 . CASGLGGGPDTQYF TGTGCCAGCGGGCTGGGTGGGGGTCCTGATACGCAGTATTTT
. TRBJ1-5 TRBV5-8 12 . CASSPYNQPQHF TGTGCCAGCAGCCCTTACAATCAGCCCCAGCATTTT
. TRBJ2-2 TRBV27 14 TRBD1 CASKGQPNTGELFF TGTGCCAGCAAGGGACAGCCTAATACCGGGGAGCTGTTTTTT
. TRBJ2-1 TRBV5-1 12 TRBD2 CASSLTSGVQFF TGCGCCAGCAGCCTTACTAGCGGTGTGCAGTTCTTC
. TRBJ1-2 TRBV19 13 . CASTYRAEYGYTF TGTGCCAGTACCTACAGGGCGGAGTATGGCTACACCTTC
. TRBJ2-1 TRBV18 16 TRBD2 CASSPAWGGSYNEQFF TGTGCCAGCTCACCCGCTTGGGGGGGATCCTACAATGAGCAGTTCTTC
. TRBJ2-7 TRBV5-1 17 . CASSPTHSGRNSYEQYF TGCGCCAGCAGCCCAACCCACAGCGGGCGTAACTCCTACGAGCAGTACTTC
. TRBJ2-1 TRBV4-1 15 TRBD2 CASSLGTRGLDEQFF TGCGCCAGCAGCCTAGGGACTAGGGGTCTTGATGAGCAGTTCTTC
. TRBJ2-3 TRBV6-2/TRBV6-3 16 . CASSYSNGKPTDTQYF TGTGCCAGCAGTTACTCTAACGGGAAGCCCACAGATACGCAGTATTTT
few TRBJ1-4 TRBV5-4 14 . CASSLVGENEKLFF TGTGCCAGCAGCCTCGTGGGGGAGAATGAAAAACTGTTTTTT
. TRBJ2-7 TRBV6-1 18 TRBD2 CASSGGGSGGKFSYEQYF TGTGCCAGCAGTGGCGGCGGAAGCGGGGGGAAATTCTCCTACGAGCAGTACTTC
. TRBJ2-1 TRBV11-2 12 . CASSPTSNEQFF TGTGCCAGCAGCCCGACTAGCAATGAGCAGTTCTTC
few TRBJ1-1 TRBV7-9 13 . CASSLGGSTEAFF TGTGCCAGCAGCTTGGGGGGGAGCACTGAAGCTTTCTTT
. TRBJ1-1 TRBV15 15 . CATSRDLKGNTEAFF TGTGCCACCAGCAGAGATCTAAAAGGGAACACTGAAGCTTTCTTT
. TRBJ2-7 TRBV10-3 11 . CAISGEGEQYF TGTGCCATCAGTGGTGAGGGGGAGCAGTACTTC
. TRBJ1-6 TRBV4-2 16 . CASSQEGWTEYSPLHF TGTGCCAGCAGCCAAGAAGGGTGGACAGAATATTCACCCCTCCACTTT
. TRBJ2-1 TRBV19 12 . CACGAHYNEQFF TGTGCCTGTGGGGCCCATTACAATGAGCAGTTCTTC
. TRBJ1-4 TRBV30 16 . CAWSATTGFLNEKLFF TGTGCCTGGAGTGCGACTACAGGCTTTCTTAATGAAAAACTGTTTTTT
. TRBJ2-2 TRBV6-4 14 . CASSVQRDTGELFF TGTGCCAGCAGTGTCCAGCGGGACACCGGGGAGCTGTTTTTT
. TRBJ2-2 TRBV30 11 . CAWRLTGELFF TGTGCCTGGAGACTCACCGGGGAGCTGTTTTTT
few TRBJ1-2 TRBV9 15 . CASSVAWTENYGYTF TGTGCCAGCAGCGTAGCTTGGACAGAGAACTATGGCTACACCTTC
once TRBJ1-5 TRBV5-1 15 . CASSLAGRANQPQHF TGCGCCAGCAGCTTGGCGGGCAGGGCCAATCAGCCCCAGCATTTT
. TRBJ2-7 TRBV12-3/TRBV12-4 10 . CASPSHEQYF TGTGCCAGCCCGTCCCACGAGCAGTACTTC
. TRBJ1-6 TRBV30 12 . CAWSIVDSPLHF TGTGCCTGGAGTATCGTGGATTCACCCCTCCACTTT
few TRBJ2-7 TRBV10-1 15 TRBD2 CASSNARERDYEQYF TGCGCCAGCAGTAACGCGCGGGAGAGGGACTACGAGCAGTACTTC
. TRBJ2-2 TRBV5-1 16 TRBD2 CASSTGLAGNTGELFF TGCGCCAGCAGCACCGGACTAGCGGGGAACACCGGGGAGCTGTTTTTT
. TRBJ1-4 TRBV11-3 15 . CASSSRSGPDEKLFF TGTGCCAGCAGCTCAAGGTCAGGGCCGGATGAAAAACTGTTTTTT
. TRBJ2-3 TRBV10-1 15 TRBD2 CASKEAGEGTDTQYF TGCGCCAGCAAAGAAGCGGGAGAGGGAACAGATACGCAGTATTTT
. TRBJ2-7 TRBV2 11 . CASMREYEQYF TGTGCCAGCATGAGGGAGTACGAGCAGTACTTC
. TRBJ2-2 TRBV5-4 15 . CASSSKTGDTGELFF TGTGCCAGCAGCTCCAAAACCGGGGACACCGGGGAGCTGTTTTTT
few TRBJ2-5 TRBV3-1/TRBV3-2 16 . CASSPGGGTLQETQYF TGTGCCAGCAGCCCCGGTGGCGGGACACTTCAAGAGACCCAGTACTTC
. TRBJ1-5 TRBV2 14 . CASSSRQVSQPQHF TGTGCCAGCAGTAGTCGACAGGTTTCTCAGCCCCAGCATTTT
. TRBJ1-6 TRBV12-3/TRBV12-4 13 TRBD1 CASRRQGGSPLHF TGTGCCAGCAGGCGACAGGGGGGATCACCCCTCCACTTT
. TRBJ2-1 TRBV3-1/TRBV3-2 12 . CASSQRWNEQFF TGTGCCAGCAGCCAGAGGTGGAATGAGCAGTTCTTC
. TRBJ1-1 TRBV6-1 15 TRBD1 CASSEASTGRTEAFF TGTGCCAGCAGTGAAGCTTCGACAGGGAGAACTGAAGCTTTCTTT
. TRBJ2-1 TRBV6-6 14 . CASSYRSSYNEQFF TGTGCCAGCAGTTACAGGAGCTCCTACAATGAGCAGTTCTTC
few TRBJ1-1 TRBV4-2 15 TRBD1 CASSQDDRGPTEAFF TGTGCCAGCAGCCAAGATGACAGGGGGCCCACTGAAGCTTTCTTT
. TRBJ1-2 TRBV3-1/TRBV3-2 11 . CASSQEYGYTF TGTGCCAGCAGCCAAGAATATGGCTACACCTTC